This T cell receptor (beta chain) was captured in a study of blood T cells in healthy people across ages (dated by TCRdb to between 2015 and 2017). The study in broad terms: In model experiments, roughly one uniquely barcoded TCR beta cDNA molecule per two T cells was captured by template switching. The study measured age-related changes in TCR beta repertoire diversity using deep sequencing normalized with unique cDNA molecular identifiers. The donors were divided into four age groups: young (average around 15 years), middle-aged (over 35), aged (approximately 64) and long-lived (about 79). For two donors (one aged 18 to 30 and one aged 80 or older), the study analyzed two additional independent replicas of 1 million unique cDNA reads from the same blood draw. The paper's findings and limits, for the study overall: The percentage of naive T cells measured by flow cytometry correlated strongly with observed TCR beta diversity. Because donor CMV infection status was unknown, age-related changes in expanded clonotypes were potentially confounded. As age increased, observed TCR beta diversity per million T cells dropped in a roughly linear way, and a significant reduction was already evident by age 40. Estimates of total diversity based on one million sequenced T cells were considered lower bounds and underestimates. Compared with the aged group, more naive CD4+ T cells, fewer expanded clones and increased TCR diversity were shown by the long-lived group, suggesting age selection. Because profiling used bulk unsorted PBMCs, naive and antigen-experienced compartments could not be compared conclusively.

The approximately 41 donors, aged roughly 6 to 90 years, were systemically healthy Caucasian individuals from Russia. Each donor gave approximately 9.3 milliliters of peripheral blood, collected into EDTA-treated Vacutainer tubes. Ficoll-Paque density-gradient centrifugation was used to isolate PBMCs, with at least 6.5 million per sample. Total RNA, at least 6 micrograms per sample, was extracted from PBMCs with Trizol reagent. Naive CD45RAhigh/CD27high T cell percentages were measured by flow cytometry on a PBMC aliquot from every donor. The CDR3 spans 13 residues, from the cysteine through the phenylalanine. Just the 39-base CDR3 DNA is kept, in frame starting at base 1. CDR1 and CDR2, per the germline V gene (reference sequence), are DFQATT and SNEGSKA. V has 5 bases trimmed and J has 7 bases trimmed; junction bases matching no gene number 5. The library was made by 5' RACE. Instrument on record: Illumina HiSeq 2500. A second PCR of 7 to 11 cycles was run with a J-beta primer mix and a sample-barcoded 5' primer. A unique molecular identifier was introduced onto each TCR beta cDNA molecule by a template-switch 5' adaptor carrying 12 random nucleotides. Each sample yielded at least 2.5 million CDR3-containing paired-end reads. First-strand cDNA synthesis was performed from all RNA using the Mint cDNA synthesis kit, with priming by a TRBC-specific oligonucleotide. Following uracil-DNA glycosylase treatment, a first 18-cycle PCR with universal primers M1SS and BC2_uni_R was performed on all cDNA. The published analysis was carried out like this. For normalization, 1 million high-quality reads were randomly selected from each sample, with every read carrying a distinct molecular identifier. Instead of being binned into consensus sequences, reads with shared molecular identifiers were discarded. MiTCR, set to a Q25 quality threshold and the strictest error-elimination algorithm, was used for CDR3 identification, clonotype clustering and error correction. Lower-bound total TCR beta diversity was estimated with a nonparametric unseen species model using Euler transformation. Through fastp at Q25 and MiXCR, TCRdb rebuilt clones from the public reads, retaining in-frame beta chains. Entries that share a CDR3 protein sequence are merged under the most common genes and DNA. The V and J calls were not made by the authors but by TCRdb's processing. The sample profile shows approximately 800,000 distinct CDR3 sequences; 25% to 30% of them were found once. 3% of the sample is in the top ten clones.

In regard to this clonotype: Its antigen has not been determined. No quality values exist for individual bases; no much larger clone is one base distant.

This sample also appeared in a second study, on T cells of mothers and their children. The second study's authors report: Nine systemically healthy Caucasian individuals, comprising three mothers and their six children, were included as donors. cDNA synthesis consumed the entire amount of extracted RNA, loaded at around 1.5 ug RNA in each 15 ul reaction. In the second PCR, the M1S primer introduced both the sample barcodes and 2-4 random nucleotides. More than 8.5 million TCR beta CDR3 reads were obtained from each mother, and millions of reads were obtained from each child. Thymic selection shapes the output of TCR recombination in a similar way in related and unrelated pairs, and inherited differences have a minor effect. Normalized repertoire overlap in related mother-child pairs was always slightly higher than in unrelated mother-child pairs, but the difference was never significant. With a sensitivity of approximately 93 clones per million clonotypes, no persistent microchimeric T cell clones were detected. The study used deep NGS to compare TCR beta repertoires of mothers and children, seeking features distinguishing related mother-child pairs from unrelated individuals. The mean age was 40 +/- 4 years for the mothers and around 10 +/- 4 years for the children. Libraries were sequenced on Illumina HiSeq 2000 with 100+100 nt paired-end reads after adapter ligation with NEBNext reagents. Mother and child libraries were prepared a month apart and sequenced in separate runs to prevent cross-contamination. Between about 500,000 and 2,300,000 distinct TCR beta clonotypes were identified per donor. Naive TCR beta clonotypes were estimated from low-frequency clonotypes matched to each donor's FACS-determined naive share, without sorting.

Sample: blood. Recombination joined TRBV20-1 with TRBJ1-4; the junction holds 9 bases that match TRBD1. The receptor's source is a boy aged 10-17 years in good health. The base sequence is TGCAGTGCTCCGGGACAGGGTAGTGAAAAACTGTTTTTT. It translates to CSAPGQGSEKLFF.